One and the same sample provided the 32 T cell receptor beta chains below, sequenced in a study of CD8+CD57+ T cells in acquired aplastic anemia. Investigators profiled TCR beta VDJ and CDR3 from genomic DNA template. TCRdb itself ran the reads through MiXCR, one entry per CDR3 protein. In the table there are fewer than 200,000 distinct CDR3 sequences, about 60% of which are singletons. The sequenced material came from sorted CD4+, CD8+, or CD8+CD57+ T cells (not recorded which) from PBMCs. The receptor source for this set is a human donor in good health.

The chain is built from TRBV19 and TRBJ1-2; a possible D gene is TRBD1 (5 bases). The CDR3 is made up of 16 amino acids. Per germline, CDR1 LNHDA and CDR2 SQIVND (reference sequence). The V and J ends lost 3 bases and 0 bases respectively, with 14 bases between them. The CDR3 DNA reads as TGTGCCAGTAGTATTTCGGCAGGGAATACTAACTATGGCTACACCTTC. Residues: CASSISAGNTNYGYTF.

Here the CDR3 DNA reads TGTGCCAGCAGCTCTATGACTTGGGAAGCTTTCTTT. Protein product: CASSSMTWEAFF. The chain couples TRBV7-8 to TRBJ1-1; no clear D. Looked up from germline, CDR1 is SGHVS and CDR2 is FQNEAQ. The CDR3 covers 12 residues. Trimming stripped 4 bases from V and 8 bases from J, with 11 bases between.

This rearrangement joins TRBV29-1 to TRBJ2-7; TRBD1 aligns across 8 bases. The CDR3 is made up of 12 amino acids. J was trimmed by 4 bases and V by 4 bases; bases with no gene match: 3. CDR1 is SQVTM and CDR2 is ANQGSEA in the germline V gene. CDR3: CSVGTGRYEQYF. The CDR3 nucleotides read TGCAGCGTTGGGACAGGGCGATACGAGCAGTACTTC.

The rearrangement uses TRBV29-1 and TRBJ2-1; 11 bases match TRBD2. This CDR3 has 14 residues. Germline CDR1 reads SQVTM; CDR2 reads ANQGSEA. V was clipped by 6 bases and J by 4 bases; unmatched bases: 5. In nucleotides, the CDR3 is TGCAGCGTAAGCGGGACTAGCGGATACAATGAGCAGTTCTTC. As protein: CSVSGTSGYNEQFF.

This chain joins TRBV20-1 and TRBJ1-1; D not certain. Germline V gene sequence: CDR1 DFQATT, CDR2 SNEGSKA (reference sequence). The CDR3 covers 15 residues. V was clipped by 0 bases and J by 6 bases, with 17 bases between them. DNA for the CDR3: TGCAGTGCTAGAGATCCTGGGGTTTTTGGGGCTGAAGCTTTCTTT. Amino acids: CSARDPGVFGAEAFF.

The rearrangement uses TRBV9 and TRBJ2-7; a weak D match, TRBD1 (5 bases). Germline CDR1 SGDLS, CDR2 YYNGEE. V was pared by 4 bases and J by 9 bases, with 20 bases between. The CDR3 is 14 residues long. The CDR3 region is CASSLGDLRVGQYF. The CDR3 nucleotides read TGTGCCAGCAGCTTAGGGGATTTACGGGTCGGGCAGTACTTC.

This clonotype was recorded many times. The V call is TRBV7-9, the J call TRBJ2-1; no reliable D call. V gave up 5 bases and J gave up 6 bases, with 17 bases separating them. The V gene's germline CDR1 is SEHNR and CDR2 FQNEAQ (reference sequence). CDR3 length equals 15 residues. The DNA of the CDR3 is TGTGCCAGCAGCGGCAGAGTAGGGCAAGTCAATGAGCAGTTCTTC. It translates to CASSGRVGQVNEQFF. The whole variable domain, remainder taken from reference TRBV7-9 and TRBJ2-1, is DTGVSQNPRHKITKRGQNVTFRCDPISEHNRLYWYRQTLGQGPEFLTYFQNEAQLEKSRLLSDRFSAERPKGSFSTLEIQRTEQGDSAMYLCASSGRVGQVNEQFFGPGTRLTVL.

On this clonotype itself: An end of the junction differs from the germline gene, which may be a read error. The chain carries TRBV10-2 and TRBJ2-7; D may be TRBD2 (6 bases). In germline, CDR1 is WSHSY, CDR2 SAAADI. The CDR3 extends over 15 amino acids. CDR3 protein: CASNEGLPSLYEQYF. The CDR3 DNA sequence: TGCGCCAGCAATGAGGGACTTCCTTCCCTTTACGAGCAGTACTTC.

The V and J genes are TRBV7-3 and TRBJ2-3; a possible D gene is TRBD2 (7 bases). Germline V gene sequence: CDR1 SGHTA, CDR2 FQGTGA. The V and J ends lost 4 bases and 6 bases respectively, with 11 bases between them. The CDR3 sequence is 13 residues long. The CDR3 sequence is CASSSGGRDTQYF. CDR3 nucleotide sequence: TGTGCCAGCAGCTCGGGGGGCAGGGATACGCAGTATTTT.

V usage is TRBV12-3 or TRBV12-4 and J usage is TRBJ2-7; 10 bases are shared with TRBD2. This CDR3 region has 14 residues. V lost 7 bases and J lost 7; bases outside the gene matches: 10. CDR3 DNA: TGTGCCAGCAAGGACCATGGACTAGCGGTGGAGCAGTACTTC. Its translation: CASKDHGLAVEQYF.

This clonotype was observed many times. The chain links TRBV7-9 to TRBJ2-7; perhaps TRBD2 as D (5 bases). The CDR3 runs to 14 residues. Germline V gives CDR1 SEHNR, CDR2 FQNEAQ (reference sequence). V shed 6 bases and J shed 5 bases, with 17 bases lying between them. Here the CDR3 reads CASSRDGIFDEQYF. In nucleotides, the CDR3 is TGTGCCAGCAGTCGTGACGGGATCTTTGACGAGCAGTACTTC. The complete variable domain, with remaining parts taken from reference TRBV7-9 and TRBJ2-7, reads DTGVSQNPRHKITKRGQNVTFRCDPISEHNRLYWYRQTLGQGPEFLTYFQNEAQLEKSRLLSDRFSAERPKGSFSTLEIQRTEQGDSAMYLCASSRDGIFDEQYFGPGTRLTVT.

In this sample, this clonotype turned up once. The V gene is TRBV7-2, the J gene TRBJ2-7; TRBD2 matches 7 bases. The V and J ends lost 5 bases and 4 bases, in that order; junction bases with no gene match: 8. Germline loops: CDR1 SGHTA, CDR2 FQGNSA. This CDR3 has 14 residues. This CDR3 reads CASSPGLEIYEQYF. CDR3 DNA: TGTGCCAGCAGCCCTGGACTAGAGATTTACGAGCAGTACTTC.

This chain joins TRBV12-3 or TRBV12-4 and TRBJ1-3, with D uncertain. V lost 3 bases and J 6 bases, leaving 12 bases between the germline ends. CDR3 length: 14 residues. CDR3 in amino acids: CASSFAGSENTIYF. CDR3 in DNA: TGTGCCAGCAGTTTTGCGGGGTCGGAAAACACCATATATTTT.

The V gene is TRBV20-1, the J gene TRBJ2-3, with no clear D. The CDR3 length is 12 residues. V shed 2 bases and J shed 0 bases, with 3 bases lying between them. Germline lookup yields CDR1 DFQATT and CDR2 SNEGSKA (reference sequence). The DNA for the CDR3 is TGCAGTGCTAGACCTAGCACAGATACGCAGTATTTT. Protein product: CSARPSTDTQYF.

The chain carries TRBV30 and TRBJ1-1; D is perhaps TRBD1 (6 bases). Germline-derived CDR1 and CDR2 are GTSNPN and SVGIG (reference sequence). The CDR3 runs 13 residues. V lost 5 bases, J lost 1 base, and 11 bases lay in between. CDR3 region: CAWGTQGNTEAFF. The CDR3 region has the DNA TGTGCCTGGGGTACACAGGGGAACACTGAAGCTTTCTTT.

This clonotype was counted at least ten times. CDR3 protein: CATLTGNDEQYF. Written as DNA, the CDR3 is TGTGCCACCCTAACCGGGAACGACGAGCAGTACTTC. This chain links TRBV7-9 with TRBJ2-7; possibly TRBD2 for D (5 bases). The V end was cut by 10 bases, the J end by 5 bases, with 15 bases between. Germline V lookup: CDR1 SEHNR, CDR2 FQNEAQ (reference sequence). The CDR3 is 12 amino acids.

The rearrangement joins TRBV5-1 to TRBJ2-7; no clear D. Trimming removed 5 bases at V and 2 bases at J, with 8 bases between. Germline assignment: CDR1 SGHRS and CDR2 YFSETQ. The CDR3 loop spans 12 amino acids. The CDR3 is CASRNIPYEQYF. Written as DNA, the CDR3 is TGCGCCAGCAGGAATATTCCCTACGAGCAGTACTTC. Variable domain in full (rest from reference TRBV5-1 and TRBJ2-7): KAGVTQTPRYLIKTRGQQVTLSCSPISGHRSVSWYQQTPGQGLQFLFEYFSETQRNKGNFPGRFSGRQFSNSRSEMNVSTLELGDSALYLCASRNIPYEQYFGPGTRLTVT.

This sequence joins TRBV2 and TRBJ1-1; maybe TRBD1 (6 bases). Germline CDR1 SNHLY, CDR2 FYNNEI. V was pared by 7 bases and J by 0 bases, with 15 bases between. The CDR3 is made up of 15 amino acids. The CDR3 DNA is TGTGCCAGCACAATAGGGGGGACGATGAACACTGAAGCTTTCTTT. Its translation: CASTIGGTMNTEAFF. The entire variable domain, with the rest obtained from reference TRBV2 and TRBJ1-1, is as follows: EPEVTQTPSHQVTQMGQEVILRCVPISNHLYFYWYRQILGQKVEFLVSFYNNEISEKSEIFDDQFSVERPDGSNFTLKIRSTKLEDSAMYFCASTIGGTMNTEAFFGQGTRLTVV.

The chain links TRBV5-5 to TRBJ2-1; TRBD2 aligns across 8 bases. Germline-derived CDR1 and CDR2 are SGHKS and YYEKEE (reference sequence). The CDR3 runs to 15 residues. Trimming at V came to 4 bases and at J to 3 bases, leaving 6 bases not matched to a gene. In DNA form, the CDR3 reads TGTGCCAGCAGCCAACAGCGGGAGTTCTACAATGAGCAGTTCTTC. Translation: CASSQQREFYNEQFF.

The V and J genes are TRBV2 and TRBJ1-1, with D possibly TRBD1 on 6 matching bases. Germline V CDR1 and CDR2: SNHLY, FYNNEI. V was trimmed by 6 bases and J by 8 bases, leaving 16 bases between them. This CDR3 is 13 amino acids long. CDR3 coding DNA: TGTGCCAGCAGCTTGTGGACAGAATCCGAAGCTTTCTTT. This sequence encodes CASSLWTESEAFF.

This clonotype was seen many times. The V and J genes are TRBV13 and TRBJ2-1; possibly TRBD2 for D (5 bases). Germline values: CDR1 PRHDT, CDR2 FYEKMQ (reference sequence). The CDR3 contains 13 residues. Trimming cost V 3 bases and J 6 bases, with 9 bases left between them. The CDR3 sequence: CASSFPSGNEQFF. In DNA form, the CDR3 reads TGTGCCAGCAGCTTCCCCAGCGGCAATGAGCAGTTCTTC.

The gene calls are TRBV16 and TRBJ2-1, with TRBD1 matching 8 bases. Trimming took 2 bases from V and 10 from J; bases not matched to a gene: 10. Germline V CDR1 and CDR2: KGHSY, FQNENV. The CDR3 has 15 residues. This CDR3 is CASSQPGRGQGEQFF. DNA for the CDR3: TGTGCCAGCAGCCAACCCGGCAGGGGGCAAGGCGAGCAGTTCTTC.

The CDR3 spells CASSQTIGDTQYF. CDR3 sequence (DNA): TGCGCCAGCAGCCAAACGATAGGAGATACGCAGTATTTT. V gene TRBV4-1 combines with J gene TRBJ2-3; D is uncertain. The CDR3 has 13 residues. V was clipped by 2 bases and J by 5 bases, with 8 bases between them. In germline, CDR1 is MGHRA, CDR2 YSYEKL.

The chain employs TRBV19 and TRBJ1-5; perhaps TRBD1 as D (6 bases). Between the trimmed V and J ends, which lost 3 bases and 10 bases, there was a span of 13 bases. Germline assignment: CDR1 LNHDA and CDR2 SQIVND (reference sequence). The CDR3 is 13 residues long. Written as DNA, the CDR3 is TGTGCCAGTAGTATGGGACAAGGACGTCCCCAGCATTTT. Protein: CASSMGQGRPQHF.

This clonotype has a count of ten or more. The chain recombines TRBV19 with TRBJ2-1; 8 nucleotides agree with TRBD1. The germline V gene has CDR1 LNHDA and CDR2 SQIVND (reference sequence). The CDR3 runs to 15 residues. J gave up 4 bases and V 3 bases, and 5 bases lay outside the gene matches. CDR3 protein: CASSIDRGAYNEQFF. The CDR3 coding sequence is TGTGCCAGTAGTATTGACAGGGGTGCGTACAATGAGCAGTTCTTC.

At least ten counts were recorded for this clonotype. The genes are TRBV7-9 and TRBJ2-7; TRBD2 matches at 9 bases. CDR1 SEHNR and CDR2 FQNEAQ come from the germline V gene (reference sequence). The length of the CDR3 is 14 residues. Trimming removed 3 bases from V and 4 bases from J; junction bases left unmatched: 4. The CDR3 bases are TGTGCCAGCAGCTTTAGCGGGAGTTTTTACGAGCAGTACTTC. It is translated as CASSFSGSFYEQYF.

This clonotype was seen just once. The chain combines TRBV5-6 with TRBJ2-7, with TRBD2 matching 8 bases. V lost 4 bases to trimming and J lost 7 bases; unmatched junction nucleotides: 16. The CDR3 has 16 amino acids. Germline CDR1 and CDR2: SGHDT and YYEEEE. This chain's CDR3 is CASSPRPGLEFDEQYF. The CDR3 bases are TGTGCCAGCAGCCCTCGTCCGGGACTAGAATTCGATGAGCAGTACTTC.

This chain joins TRBV7-2 and TRBJ1-6; D may be TRBD1 (6 bases). Germline V gives CDR1 SGHTA, CDR2 FQGNSA. V shed 1 base and J shed 18 bases, with 13 bases lying between them. The CDR3 spans 12 residues. The CDR3 loop is CASSLGPGHPHF. In nucleotides, the CDR3 is TGTGCCAGCAGCTTAGGCCCGGGACATCCCCACTTT.

The count of this clonotype is one. The chain links TRBV6-5 to TRBJ2-6; a weak D match, TRBD2 (5 bases). This CDR3 contains 15 residues. Germline loops: CDR1 MNHEY, CDR2 SVGAGI. Trimming removed 6 bases from V and 3 bases from J, with 12 bases in between. The CDR3 loop reads CASRDAGGGANVLTF. DNA of the CDR3: TGTGCCAGCAGGGATGCGGGTGGTGGGGCCAACGTCCTGACTTTC.

DNA of the CDR3: TGCAGTGCTAGTTCTCTCGGGAGTTACACAGATACGCAGTATTTT. Translation: CSASSLGSYTDTQYF. The chain combines TRBV20-1 with TRBJ2-3, with D maybe TRBD2 (6 bases). CDR3 length: 15 residues. Germline V gives CDR1 DFQATT, CDR2 SNEGSKA (reference sequence). Trimming shortened V by 3 bases and J by 2 bases, and 15 bases separated the two germline ends.

V gene TRBV14 combines with J gene TRBJ2-7; D gene unclear. V lost 5 bases and J lost 3, with 5 bases in between. The CDR3 totals 11 residues. Germline V lookup: CDR1 SGHDN, CDR2 FVKESK. The DNA of the CDR3 is TGTGCCAGCAGCGCCCACTACGAGCAGTACTTC. It translates to CASSAHYEQYF.

Note on this clonotype: An end of the junction does not agree with germline; a read error may underlie this. The chain has TRBV7-7 and TRBJ2-2, with TRBD2 identical over 8 bases. Germline CDR1 SSHAT, CDR2 FNYEAQ (reference sequence). The CDR3 totals 15 residues. The CDR3 DNA follows: TGTGCTAGCAGCCCCAGCGGGGGAAAAACCGGGGAGCTGTTTTTT. Its translation is CASSPSGGKTGELFF.